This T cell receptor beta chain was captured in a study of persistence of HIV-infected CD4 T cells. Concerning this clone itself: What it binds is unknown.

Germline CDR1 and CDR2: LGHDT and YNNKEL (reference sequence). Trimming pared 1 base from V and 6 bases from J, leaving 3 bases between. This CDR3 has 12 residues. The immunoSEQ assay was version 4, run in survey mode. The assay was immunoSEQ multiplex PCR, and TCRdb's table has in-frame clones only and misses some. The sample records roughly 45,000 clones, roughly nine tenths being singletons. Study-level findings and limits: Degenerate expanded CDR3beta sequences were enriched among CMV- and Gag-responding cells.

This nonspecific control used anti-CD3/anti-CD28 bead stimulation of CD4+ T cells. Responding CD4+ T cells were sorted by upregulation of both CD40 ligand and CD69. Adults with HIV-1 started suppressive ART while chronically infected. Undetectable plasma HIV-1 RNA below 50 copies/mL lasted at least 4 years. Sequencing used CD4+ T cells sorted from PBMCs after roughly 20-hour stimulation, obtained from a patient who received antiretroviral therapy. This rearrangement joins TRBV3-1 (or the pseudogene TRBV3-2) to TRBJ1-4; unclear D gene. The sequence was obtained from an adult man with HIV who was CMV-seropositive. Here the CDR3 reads CASSQVDEKLFF. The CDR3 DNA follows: TGTGCCAGCAGCCAAGTTGATGAAAAACTGTTTTTT.